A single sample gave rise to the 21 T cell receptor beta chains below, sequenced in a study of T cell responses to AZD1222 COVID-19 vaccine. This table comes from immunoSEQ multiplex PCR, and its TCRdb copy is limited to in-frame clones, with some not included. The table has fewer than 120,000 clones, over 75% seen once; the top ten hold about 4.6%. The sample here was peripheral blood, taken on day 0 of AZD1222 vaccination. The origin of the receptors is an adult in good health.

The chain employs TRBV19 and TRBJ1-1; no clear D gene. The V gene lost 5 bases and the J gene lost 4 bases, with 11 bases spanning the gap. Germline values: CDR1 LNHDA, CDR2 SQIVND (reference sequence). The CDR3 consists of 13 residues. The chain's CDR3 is CASSPAGLTEAFF. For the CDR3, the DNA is TGTGCCAGTAGTCCCGCGGGTCTCACTGAAGCTTTCTTT. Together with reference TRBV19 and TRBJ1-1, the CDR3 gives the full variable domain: DGGITQSPKYLFRKEGQNVTLSCEQNLNHDAMYWYRQDPGQGLRLIYYSQIVNDFQKGDIAEGYSVSREKKESFPLTVTSAQKNPTAFYLCASSPAGLTEAFFGQGTRLTVV.

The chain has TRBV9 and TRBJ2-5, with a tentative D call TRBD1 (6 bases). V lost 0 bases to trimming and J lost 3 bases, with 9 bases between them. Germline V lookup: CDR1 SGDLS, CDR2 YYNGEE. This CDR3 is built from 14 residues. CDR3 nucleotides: TGTGCCAGCAGCGTAGGTACAGGGAAAGAGACCCAGTACTTC. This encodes CASSVGTGKETQYF.

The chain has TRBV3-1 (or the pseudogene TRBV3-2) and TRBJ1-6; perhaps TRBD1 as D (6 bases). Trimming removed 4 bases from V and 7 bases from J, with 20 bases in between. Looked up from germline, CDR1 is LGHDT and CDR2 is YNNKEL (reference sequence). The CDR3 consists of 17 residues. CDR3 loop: CASSPQTWGARNSPLHF. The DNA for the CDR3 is TGTGCCAGCAGCCCGCAAACTTGGGGGGCGAGGAATTCACCCCTCCACTTT.

The CDR3 reads CASGVYNSPLHF. In DNA, the CDR3 is TGTGCCAGTGGGGTCTATAATTCACCCCTCCACTTT. V usage is TRBV19 and J usage is TRBJ1-6; D ambiguous. V gave up 8 bases and J gave up 3 bases, with 5 bases separating them. This CDR3 spans 12 amino acids. Germline loops: CDR1 LNHDA, CDR2 SQIVND (reference sequence).

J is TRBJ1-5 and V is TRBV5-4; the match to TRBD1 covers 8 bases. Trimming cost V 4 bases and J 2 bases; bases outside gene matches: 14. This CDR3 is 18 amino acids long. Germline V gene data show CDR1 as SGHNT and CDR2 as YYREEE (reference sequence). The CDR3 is CASSRPGQDLICNQPQHF. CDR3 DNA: TGTGCCAGCAGCAGGCCGGGACAGGACCTTATATGCAATCAGCCCCAGCATTTT.

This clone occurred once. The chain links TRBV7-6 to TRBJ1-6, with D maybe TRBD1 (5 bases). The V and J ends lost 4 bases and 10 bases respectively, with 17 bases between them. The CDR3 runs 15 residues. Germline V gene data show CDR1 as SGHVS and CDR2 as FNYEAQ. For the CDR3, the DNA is TGTGCCAGCAGCTCCCAAACAGGTTCAGGATCACCCCTCCACTTT. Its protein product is CASSSQTGSGSPLHF.

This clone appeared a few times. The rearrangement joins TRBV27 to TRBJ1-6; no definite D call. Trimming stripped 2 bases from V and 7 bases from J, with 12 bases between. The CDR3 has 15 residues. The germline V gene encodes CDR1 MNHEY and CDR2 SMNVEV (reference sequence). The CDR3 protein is CASSLGGGRNSPLHF. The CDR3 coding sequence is TGTGCCAGCAGTTTAGGTGGAGGGCGGAATTCACCCCTCCACTTT.

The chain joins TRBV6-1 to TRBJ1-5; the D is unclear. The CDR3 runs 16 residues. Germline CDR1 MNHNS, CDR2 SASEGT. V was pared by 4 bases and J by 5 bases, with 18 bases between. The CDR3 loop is CASSGGFGQLYQPQHF. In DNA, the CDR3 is TGTGCCAGCAGTGGGGGTTTTGGGCAGCTCTATCAGCCCCAGCATTTT.

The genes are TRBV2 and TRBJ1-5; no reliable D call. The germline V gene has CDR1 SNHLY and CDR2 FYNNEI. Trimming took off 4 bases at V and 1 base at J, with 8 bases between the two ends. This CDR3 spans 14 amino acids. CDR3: CASSGEVSNQPQHF. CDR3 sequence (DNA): TGTGCCAGCAGTGGTGAAGTAAGCAATCAGCCCCAGCATTTT.

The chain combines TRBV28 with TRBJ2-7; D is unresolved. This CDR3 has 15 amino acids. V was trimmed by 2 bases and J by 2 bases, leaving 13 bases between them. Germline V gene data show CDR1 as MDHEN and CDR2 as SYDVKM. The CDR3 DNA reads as TGTGCCAGCAGTTTAGGAGCGCAGAGTCCCTACGAGCAGTACTTC. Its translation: CASSLGAQSPYEQYF.

CDR3 nucleotides: TGTGCCAGCAGTTTTTGGACAGGGGACGGTGGGGCCAACGTCCTGACTTTC. It specifies CASSFWTGDGGANVLTF. The chain recombines TRBV28 with TRBJ2-6; 9 bases are shared with TRBD1. The CDR3 is 17 residues long. Germline V lookup: CDR1 MDHEN, CDR2 SYDVKM. The V segment lost 3 bases and the J segment 3 bases; nucleotides outside the gene matches: 6.

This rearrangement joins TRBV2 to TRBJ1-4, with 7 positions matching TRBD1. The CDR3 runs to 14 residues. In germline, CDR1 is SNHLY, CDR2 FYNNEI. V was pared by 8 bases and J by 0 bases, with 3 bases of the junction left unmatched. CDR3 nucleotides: TGTGCCAGCTCCGACAGGGCAACTAATGAAAAACTGTTTTTT. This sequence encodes CASSDRATNEKLFF.

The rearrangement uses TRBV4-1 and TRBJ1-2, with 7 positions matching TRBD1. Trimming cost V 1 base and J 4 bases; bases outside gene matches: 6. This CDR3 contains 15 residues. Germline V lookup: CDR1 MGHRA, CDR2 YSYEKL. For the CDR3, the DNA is TGCGCCAGCAGCCAAGGATACAGGGGCGCCTATGGCTACACCTTC. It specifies CASSQGYRGAYGYTF.

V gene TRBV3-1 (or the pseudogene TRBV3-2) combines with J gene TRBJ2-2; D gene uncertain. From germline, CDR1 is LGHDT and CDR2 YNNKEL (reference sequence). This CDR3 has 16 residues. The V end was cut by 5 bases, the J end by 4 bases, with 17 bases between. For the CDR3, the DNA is TGTGCCAGCAGCTTTTCGGACCGCCGGGCCACCGGGGAGCTGTTTTTT. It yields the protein CASSFSDRRATGELFF.

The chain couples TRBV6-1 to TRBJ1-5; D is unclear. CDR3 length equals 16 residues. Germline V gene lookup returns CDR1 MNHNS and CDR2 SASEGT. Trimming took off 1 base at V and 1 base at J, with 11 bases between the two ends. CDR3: CASSEGRRGSNQPQHF. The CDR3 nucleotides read TGTGCCAGCAGTGAAGGCAGGCGGGGAAGCAATCAGCCCCAGCATTTT.

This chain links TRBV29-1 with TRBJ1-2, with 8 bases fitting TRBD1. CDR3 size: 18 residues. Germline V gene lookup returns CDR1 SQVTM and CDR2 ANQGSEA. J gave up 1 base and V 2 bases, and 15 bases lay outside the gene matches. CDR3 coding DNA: TGCAGCGTTGAAAACTTAGGGGCGACAGGGGCCAATAACTATGGCTACACCTTC. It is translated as CSVENLGATGANNYGYTF.

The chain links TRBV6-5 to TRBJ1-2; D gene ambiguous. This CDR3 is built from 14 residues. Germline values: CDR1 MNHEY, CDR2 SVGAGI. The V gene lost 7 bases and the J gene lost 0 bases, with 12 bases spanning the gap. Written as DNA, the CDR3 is TGTGCCAGCACTGTGACGATCACTAACTATGGCTACACCTTC. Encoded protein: CASTVTITNYGYTF.

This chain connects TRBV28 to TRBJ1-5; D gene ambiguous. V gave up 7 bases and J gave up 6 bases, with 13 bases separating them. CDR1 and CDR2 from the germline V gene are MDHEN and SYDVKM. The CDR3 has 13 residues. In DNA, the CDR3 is TGTGCCAGCATCCTAGGGAATAGTCAGCCCCAGCATTTT. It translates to CASILGNSQPQHF.

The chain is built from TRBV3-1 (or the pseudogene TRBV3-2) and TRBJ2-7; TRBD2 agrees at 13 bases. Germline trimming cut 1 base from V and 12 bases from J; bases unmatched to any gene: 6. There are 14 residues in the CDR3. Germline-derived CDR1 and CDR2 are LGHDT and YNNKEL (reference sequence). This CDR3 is CASSQGGLAGEVYF. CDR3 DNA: TGTGCCAGCAGCCAAGGCGGACTAGCGGGGGAGGTGTACTTC.

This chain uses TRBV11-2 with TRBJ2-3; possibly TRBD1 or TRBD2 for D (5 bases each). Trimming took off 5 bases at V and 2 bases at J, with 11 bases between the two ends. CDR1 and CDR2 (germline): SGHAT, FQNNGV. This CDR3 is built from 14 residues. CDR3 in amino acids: CASSDRGTTDTQYF. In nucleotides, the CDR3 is TGTGCCAGCAGCGATAGAGGGACCACAGATACGCAGTATTTT.

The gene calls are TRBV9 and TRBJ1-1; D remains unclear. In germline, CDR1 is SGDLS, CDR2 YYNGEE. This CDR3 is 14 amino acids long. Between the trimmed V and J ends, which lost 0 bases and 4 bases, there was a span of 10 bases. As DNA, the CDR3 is TGTGCCAGCAGCGTAGTTGCGGCGAGCACTGAAGCTTTCTTT. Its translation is CASSVVAASTEAFF.